The next 16 T cell receptor beta chains were all read from a single sample in a study of T cell responses to AZD1222 COVID-19 vaccine. Only in-frame clones appear in the TCRdb table, and some are missing; sequencing was by immunoSEQ multiplex PCR. The profile covers 90,000 to 150,000 clones, with 80% to 95% appearing a single time and roughly 4.5% taken by the ten largest. Sample: peripheral blood, taken on day 0 of AZD1222 vaccination. The receptors stem from an adult in good health.

The gene calls are TRBV7-3 and TRBJ2-2; 10 bases line up with TRBD1. Germline assignment: CDR1 SGHTA and CDR2 FQGTGA. After removal of 5 bases from V and 6 bases from J, the junction contained 3 bases not matched to a gene. The length of the CDR3 is 14 residues. DNA of the CDR3: TGTGCCAGCAGCCGGGACAGGGGTGCCGGGGAGCTGTTTTTT. It codes for CASSRDRGAGELFF.

The rearrangement links TRBV5-4 to TRBJ1-1; TRBD1 agrees at 9 bases. Germline-derived CDR1 and CDR2 are SGHNT and YYREEE (reference sequence). CDR3 length equals 14 residues. With 5 bases clipped from V and 2 bases from J, the junction kept 4 bases outside the gene matches. CDR3 amino acids: CASRHRGQNTEAFF. CDR3 DNA: TGTGCCAGCAGACACAGGGGGCAAAACACTGAAGCTTTCTTT.

The count of this clone is one. The genes are TRBV11-2 and TRBJ2-7; the D gene is possibly TRBD1 (5 bases). Germline CDR1 and CDR2: SGHAT and FQNNGV. V gave up 1 base and J gave up 7 bases, with 14 bases separating them. The CDR3 is made up of 14 amino acids. In DNA form, the CDR3 reads TGTGCCAGCAGCTTAGGGCAGGGCGTCAGGGAGCAGTACTTC. It translates to CASSLGQGVREQYF.

This chain uses TRBV27 with TRBJ2-7, with 8 positions matching TRBD1. Losses at the gene ends were 3 bases for V and 0 bases for J; bases not matched to a gene: 4. Germline values: CDR1 MNHEY, CDR2 SMNVEV (reference sequence). The CDR3 extends over 15 amino acids. The CDR3 region is CASSFTGTGSYEQYF. The CDR3 DNA reads TGTGCCAGCAGTTTCACCGGGACAGGCTCCTACGAGCAGTACTTC.

This clone was counted a single time. This chain uses TRBV4-3 with TRBJ1-3; D is uncertain. This CDR3 is 13 amino acids long. Germline loops: CDR1 LGHNA, CDR2 YSLEER. Trimming removed 0 bases at V and 0 bases at J, with 0 bases between. CDR3 coding DNA: TGCGCCAGCAGCCAAGACTCTGGAAACACCATATATTTT. Protein product: CASSQDSGNTIYF.

The rearrangement links TRBV28 to TRBJ1-1; no reliable D call. Germline CDR1 reads MDHEN; CDR2 reads SYDVKM. The ends were cut back, 5 bases at V and 2 bases at J, with 12 bases in the middle. The CDR3 has 14 amino acids. The CDR3 DNA is TGTGCCAGCAGTCCCGACAAGTACAACACTGAAGCTTTCTTT. Protein: CASSPDKYNTEAFF.

This clone was recorded a few times. The rearrangement uses TRBV9 and TRBJ2-2; the D gene is possibly TRBD2 (7 bases). V shed 4 bases and J shed 5 bases, with 18 bases lying between them. CDR1 and CDR2 from the germline V gene are SGDLS and YYNGEE. This CDR3 contains 16 residues. The CDR3: CASSSSRGAATGELFF. Here the CDR3 DNA reads TGTGCCAGCAGCTCCTCCCGGGGGGCTGCGACCGGGGAGCTGTTTTTT.

The V call is TRBV9, the J call TRBJ2-7; D call uncertain. Trimming cost V 3 bases and J 1 base, with 11 bases left between them. From germline, CDR1 is SGDLS and CDR2 YYNGEE. The CDR3 sequence is 14 residues long. The CDR3 spells CASSATSKSYEQYF. The CDR3 region has the DNA TGTGCCAGCAGCGCTACCTCAAAGTCCTACGAGCAGTACTTC.

The chain links TRBV4-3 to TRBJ1-6; D perhaps matches TRBD1 (6 bases). The CDR3 sequence is 13 residues long. V was trimmed by 0 bases and J by 11 bases, leaving 8 bases between them. Per germline, CDR1 LGHNA and CDR2 YSLEER. As DNA, the CDR3 is TGCGCCAGCAGCCAAGAACAGGGAGCACCCCTCCACTTT. This translates into CASSQEQGAPLHF.

The rearrangement joins TRBV18 to TRBJ2-1; 7 bases agree with TRBD1. CDR3 size: 14 residues. V dropped 8 bases and J dropped 0; count of bases not matched to a gene: 4. Germline V gives CDR1 KGHSH, CDR2 LQKENI. The CDR3 DNA is TGTGCCAGCCGCAGGGGGTCCTCCTACAATGAGCAGTTCTTC. Its translation is CASRRGSSYNEQFF.

The rearrangement uses TRBV18 and TRBJ2-7, with a weak D call TRBD2 (5 bases). The CDR3 is made up of 13 amino acids. V was trimmed by 6 bases and J by 1 base, leaving 10 bases between them. In germline, CDR1 is KGHSH, CDR2 LQKENI. Written as DNA, the CDR3 is TGTGCCAGCTCGCCTGGACTTTCCTACGAGCAGTACTTC. This sequence encodes CASSPGLSYEQYF.

This sequence joins TRBV5-1 and TRBJ1-2; tentatively, D is TRBD1 (6 bases). CDR1 SGHRS and CDR2 YFSETQ come from the germline V gene. Trimming pared 4 bases from V and 11 bases from J, leaving 12 bases between. This CDR3 has 11 residues. The CDR3 spells CASSASTGYTF. The CDR3 DNA reads as TGCGCCAGCAGCGCCTCAACAGGGTACACCTTC.

This rearrangement joins TRBV13 to TRBJ1-3; D ambiguous. This CDR3 has 14 amino acids. Trimming took 3 bases from V and 0 from J, leaving 6 bases between them. Germline assignment: CDR1 PRHDT and CDR2 FYEKMQ (reference sequence). CDR3 DNA: TGTGCCAGCAGCTTGTTCGTCTCTGGAAACACCATATATTTT. It specifies CASSLFVSGNTIYF.

The chain links TRBV6-5 to TRBJ2-1, with D perhaps TRBD2 (5 bases). Per the germline V gene, CDR1 is MNHEY and CDR2 is SVGAGI. This CDR3 is built from 16 residues. V shed 4 bases and J shed 3 bases, with 16 bases lying between them. This CDR3 is CASSSGSLHLYNEQFF. Written as DNA, the CDR3 is TGTGCCAGCAGTTCGGGAAGTCTCCATCTCTACAATGAGCAGTTCTTC.

DNA of the CDR3: TGTGCCAGCAGCCAAGGTAGCACCGGTAACTATGGCTACACCTTC. Its protein product is CASSQGSTGNYGYTF. The rearrangement uses TRBV3-1 (or the pseudogene TRBV3-2) and TRBJ1-2; D is undetermined. The V gene's germline CDR1 is LGHDT and CDR2 YNNKEL (reference sequence). Trimming removed 1 base from V and 1 base from J, with 10 bases in between. This CDR3 comprises 15 residues.

This clone has only a few counts. The chain joins TRBV6-5 to TRBJ1-5; D remains ambiguous. The CDR3 runs 14 residues. CDR1 is MNHEY, CDR2 SVGAGI, per germline. The germline V and J ends were trimmed by 5 bases and 6 bases, with 14 bases remaining between them. The CDR3: CASSLRVDGQPQHF. DNA of the CDR3: TGTGCCAGCAGTCTAAGGGTAGATGGTCAGCCCCAGCATTTT.